One T cell receptor beta chain is described in this entry. The antigen is not known. This entry belongs to a study of blood T cells in healthy people across ages. Whole-study results and caveats: CMV status of donors was unknown, possibly confounding expanded clonotype changes. Both higher diversity and more naive CD4+ cells marked long-lived donors when set against aged donors.

Germline V gene data show CDR1 as SEHNR and CDR2 as FQNEAQ (reference sequence). Trimming at V came to 3 bases and at J to 5 bases, leaving 11 bases not matched to a gene. The CDR3 runs 17 residues. Primed by a sample-barcoded 5' primer and a J-beta primer mix, a second PCR proceeded for about 6 to 12 cycles. TCRdb fed the 5' RACE reads into MiXCR, producing one record per CDR3 protein. The sample records 760,000 or so distinct CDR3 sequences, 20% to 30% being singletons. These same data were also listed under a study on T cells of mothers and their children. Per that study: All donors were healthy and Caucasian; they were a few mothers and their six children. Each child contributed roughly 3 million TCR beta CDR3 reads, while each mother contributed over 8.5 million.

The receptor was derived from a boy aged 5 to 17 in good health. The chain employs TRBV7-9 and TRBJ2-5; 11 nucleotides line up with TRBD2. The sample was blood. CDR3 residues: CASSFLIAGGKVETQYF. As DNA, the CDR3 is TGTGCCAGCAGCTTTTTGATAGCGGGAGGGAAAGTGGAGACCCAGTACTTC.